This is a list of T cell receptor beta chains from one sample in a study of identical twins. A single record per CDR3 protein comes from TCRdb applying MiXCR to the 5' RACE reads. The sample holds 350,000 to 600,000 distinct CDR3 sequences, over 12% seen once. This same sample was also part of a study on yellow fever vaccine responses in identical twins.

The material sequenced was CD4+ T cells sorted from blood. These receptors were obtained from a woman under 30 in good health. The CDR3 runs from the conserved cysteine through the conserved F or W. A D gene is named only where the DNA matches it firmly. Not all rows give a size; the values are once, few, many and, for expanded clones, a class.

J gene: TRBJ1-4; V gene: TRBV3-1; clone size: .; D gene: TRBD1; CDR3 protein: CASSQLGTDNEKLFF; CDR3 DNA: TGTGCCAGCAGCCAACTCGGGACAGATAATGAAAAACTGTTTTTT
J gene: TRBJ2-3; V gene: TRBV5-1; clone size: .; D gene: .; CDR3 protein: CASSLDGGPDTDTQYF; CDR3 DNA: TGCGCCAGCAGCTTGGATGGGGGGCCCGACACAGATACGCAGTATTTT
J gene: TRBJ2-1; V gene: TRBV5-1; clone size: many; D gene: .; CDR3 protein: CASSSLGGPYNEQFF; CDR3 DNA: TGCGCCAGCAGCTCGCTTGGAGGGCCGTACAATGAGCAGTTCTTC
J gene: TRBJ2-1; V gene: TRBV19; clone size: .; D gene: TRBD2; CDR3 protein: CASSIPGTRNNEQFF; CDR3 DNA: TGTGCCAGTAGTATCCCCGGGACTAGGAACAATGAGCAGTTCTTC
J gene: TRBJ2-1; V gene: TRBV9; clone size: few; D gene: TRBD2; CDR3 protein: CASSVDPSGRASDEQFF; CDR3 DNA: TGTGCCAGCAGCGTAGACCCCAGCGGGAGGGCCTCGGATGAGCAGTTCTTC
J gene: TRBJ2-6; V gene: TRBV7-2; clone size: .; D gene: .; CDR3 protein: CASSKQTSGANVLTF; CDR3 DNA: TGTGCCAGCAGCAAGCAGACCTCTGGGGCCAACGTCCTGACTTTC
J gene: TRBJ2-7; V gene: TRBV20-1; clone size: .; D gene: .; CDR3 protein: CSATPGVSYEQYF; CDR3 DNA: TGCAGTGCTACACCGGGGGTCTCCTACGAGCAGTACTTC
J gene: TRBJ1-1; V gene: TRBV5-1; clone size: few; D gene: TRBD1; CDR3 protein: CASSSQRGGNKQGWPEAFF; CDR3 DNA: TGCGCCAGCAGCTCCCAAAGAGGGGGGAATAAACAGGGGTGGCCTGAAGCTTTCTTT
J gene: TRBJ1-6; V gene: TRBV6-6; clone size: .; D gene: .; CDR3 protein: CASSLKANSPLHF; CDR3 DNA: TGTGCCAGCAGCTTAAAGGCCAATTCACCCCTCCACTTT
J gene: TRBJ2-7; V gene: TRBV5-6; clone size: .; D gene: .; CDR3 protein: CASSLTPFGEQYF; CDR3 DNA: TGTGCCAGCAGCTTAACCCCCTTTGGCGAGCAGTACTTC
J gene: TRBJ2-2; V gene: TRBV30; clone size: .; D gene: .; CDR3 protein: CAWSPLRGSNTGELFF; CDR3 DNA: TGTGCCTGGAGTCCACTTCGCGGGTCGAACACCGGGGAGCTGTTTTTT
J gene: TRBJ2-7; V gene: TRBV10-3; clone size: few; D gene: .; CDR3 protein: CATRDPQSEQYF; CDR3 DNA: TGTGCCACCCGGGACCCCCAATCCGAGCAGTACTTC
J gene: TRBJ2-1; V gene: TRBV3-1; clone size: many; D gene: .; CDR3 protein: CASSLRLGEQFF; CDR3 DNA: TGTGCCAGCAGCCTACGACTAGGGGAGCAGTTCTTC
J gene: TRBJ2-5; V gene: TRBV7-2; clone size: .; D gene: TRBD2; CDR3 protein: CASNKAGARETQYF; CDR3 DNA: TGTGCCAGCAACAAGGCGGGAGCGAGAGAGACCCAGTACTTC
J gene: TRBJ2-5; V gene: TRBV2; clone size: few; D gene: TRBD2; CDR3 protein: CASLTYPAGETQYF; CDR3 DNA: TGTGCCAGTCTCACCTATCCAGCGGGGGAGACCCAGTACTTC
J gene: TRBJ1-2; V gene: TRBV5-1; clone size: many; D gene: .; CDR3 protein: CASSPDRKYGYTF; CDR3 DNA: TGCGCCAGCAGCCCCGACAGGAAGTATGGCTACACCTTC
J gene: TRBJ1-5; V gene: TRBV12-3/TRBV12-4; clone size: few; D gene: .; CDR3 protein: CASSLVGVGQPQHF; CDR3 DNA: TGTGCCAGCAGTTTGGTGGGGGTTGGTCAGCCCCAGCATTTT
J gene: TRBJ2-3; V gene: TRBV28; clone size: .; D gene: .; CDR3 protein: CASNSPHFGYGTDTQYF; CDR3 DNA: TGTGCCAGCAACTCTCCCCACTTTGGGTACGGCACAGATACGCAGTATTTT
J gene: TRBJ2-7; V gene: TRBV29-1; clone size: many; D gene: .; CDR3 protein: CSVDSGPLRDEQYF; CDR3 DNA: TGCAGCGTTGACAGCGGGCCACTCAGAGACGAGCAGTACTTC
J gene: TRBJ2-1; V gene: TRBV4-3; clone size: many; D gene: .; CDR3 protein: CASSQRALQSYNEQFF; CDR3 DNA: TGCGCCAGCAGCCAACGGGCCTTACAATCCTACAATGAGCAGTTCTTC
J gene: TRBJ2-2; V gene: TRBV2; clone size: .; D gene: .; CDR3 protein: CASNLNGGELFF; CDR3 DNA: TGTGCCAGCAACCTGAATGGCGGGGAGCTGTTTTTT
J gene: TRBJ1-6; V gene: TRBV15; clone size: .; D gene: TRBD1; CDR3 protein: CATSRGQGSYNSPLHF; CDR3 DNA: TGTGCCACCAGCAGAGGACAGGGCTCCTATAATTCACCCCTCCACTTT
J gene: TRBJ2-3; V gene: TRBV9; clone size: .; D gene: TRBD2; CDR3 protein: CASSVAAGGPGDTQYF; CDR3 DNA: TGTGCCAGCAGCGTGGCCGCGGGGGGCCCAGGGGATACGCAGTATTTT
J gene: TRBJ2-7; V gene: TRBV5-1; clone size: .; D gene: TRBD1; CDR3 protein: CASSRRGTGGSEQYF; CDR3 DNA: TGCGCCAGCAGCCGCCGTGGGACAGGGGGCTCCGAGCAGTACTTC
J gene: TRBJ2-1; V gene: TRBV7-9; clone size: few; D gene: TRBD2; CDR3 protein: CASSPILASYNEQFF; CDR3 DNA: TGTGCCAGCAGCCCGATACTAGCGTCCTACAATGAGCAGTTCTTC
J gene: TRBJ2-7; V gene: TRBV6-5; clone size: few; D gene: .; CDR3 protein: CASSYSTRSNYEQYF; CDR3 DNA: TGTGCCAGCAGTTACTCGACCAGGTCAAACTACGAGCAGTACTTC
J gene: TRBJ1-1; V gene: TRBV29-1; clone size: .; D gene: .; CDR3 protein: CSVGWWGVTEAFF; CDR3 DNA: TGCAGCGTTGGGTGGTGGGGCGTCACTGAAGCTTTCTTT
J gene: TRBJ1-1; V gene: TRBV10-3; clone size: .; D gene: .; CDR3 protein: CAISPRDQAEAFF; CDR3 DNA: TGTGCCATCAGCCCGCGGGACCAGGCTGAAGCTTTCTTT
J gene: TRBJ2-7; V gene: TRBV5-1; clone size: .; D gene: .; CDR3 protein: CASSWGGDSYEQYF; CDR3 DNA: TGCGCCAGCAGCTGGGGCGGCGACTCCTACGAGCAGTACTTC
J gene: TRBJ2-7; V gene: TRBV28; clone size: few; D gene: .; CDR3 protein: CASSWRAGLLEQYF; CDR3 DNA: TGTGCCAGCAGTTGGAGAGCTGGACTCCTAGAGCAGTACTTC
J gene: TRBJ1-2; V gene: TRBV6-1; clone size: .; D gene: TRBD1; CDR3 protein: CASSRGQDRTNYGYTF; CDR3 DNA: TGTGCCAGCAGCCGGGGACAGGATCGGACTAACTATGGCTACACCTTC
J gene: TRBJ2-1; V gene: TRBV5-4; clone size: many; D gene: .; CDR3 protein: CASSLAGLYNEQFF; CDR3 DNA: TGTGCCAGCAGCTTGGCCGGACTGTACAATGAGCAGTTCTTC
J gene: TRBJ2-1; V gene: TRBV7-3; clone size: .; D gene: TRBD2; CDR3 protein: CASSLGGTSGFYNEQFF; CDR3 DNA: TGTGCCAGCAGCTTAGGTGGGACTAGCGGATTTTACAATGAGCAGTTCTTC
J gene: TRBJ2-7; V gene: TRBV28; clone size: few; D gene: .; CDR3 protein: CASSSGRLVPPYEQYF; CDR3 DNA: TGTGCCAGCAGTTCGGGCCGACTAGTTCCCCCGTACGAGCAGTACTTC
J gene: TRBJ2-7; V gene: TRBV5-1; clone size: few; D gene: TRBD1; CDR3 protein: CASSFGQDSYEQYF; CDR3 DNA: TGCGCCAGCAGCTTTGGACAGGACTCCTACGAGCAGTACTTC
J gene: TRBJ2-7; V gene: TRBV3-1; clone size: few; D gene: .; CDR3 protein: CASSQVPHHEQYF; CDR3 DNA: TGTGCCAGCAGCCAAGTGCCGCACCACGAGCAGTACTTC
J gene: TRBJ2-5; V gene: TRBV7-7; clone size: .; D gene: .; CDR3 protein: CASSSGPKETQYF; CDR3 DNA: TGTGCTAGCAGCTCCGGGCCCAAAGAGACCCAGTACTTC